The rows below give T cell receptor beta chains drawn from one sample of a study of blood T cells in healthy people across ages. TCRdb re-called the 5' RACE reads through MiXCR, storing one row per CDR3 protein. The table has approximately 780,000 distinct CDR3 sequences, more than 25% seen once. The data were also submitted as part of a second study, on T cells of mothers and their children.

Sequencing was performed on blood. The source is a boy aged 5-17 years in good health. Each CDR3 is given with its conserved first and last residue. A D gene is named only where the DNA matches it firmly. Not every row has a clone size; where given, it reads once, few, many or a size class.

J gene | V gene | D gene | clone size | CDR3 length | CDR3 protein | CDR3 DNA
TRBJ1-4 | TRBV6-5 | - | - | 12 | CASSTGFEKLFF | TGTGCCAGCAGTACAGGGTTTGAAAAACTGTTTTTT
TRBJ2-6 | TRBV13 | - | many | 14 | CASSSPIGANVLTF | TGTGCCAGCAGCTCCCCGATTGGGGCCAACGTCCTGACTTTC
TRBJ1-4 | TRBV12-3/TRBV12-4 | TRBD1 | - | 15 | CASSLAGQGTEKLFF | TGTGCCAGCAGTTTAGCGGGACAGGGTACCGAAAAACTGTTTTTT
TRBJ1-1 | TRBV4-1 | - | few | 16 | CASSQKRARENTEAFF | TGCGCCAGCAGCCAGAAGCGAGCCAGGGAGAACACTGAAGCTTTCTTT
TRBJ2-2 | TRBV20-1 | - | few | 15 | CSAPGRGPNTGELFF | TGCAGTGCGCCAGGGAGGGGGCCGAACACCGGGGAGCTGTTTTTT
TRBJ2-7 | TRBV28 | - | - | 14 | CASSTGSSAYEQYF | TGTGCCAGCAGCACAGGGTCGTCAGCCTACGAGCAGTACTTC
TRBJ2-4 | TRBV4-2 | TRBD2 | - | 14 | CASSQDYGRNIQYF | TGTGCCAGCAGCCAAGACTACGGGAGGAACATTCAGTACTTC
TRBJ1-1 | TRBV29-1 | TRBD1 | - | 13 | CSTGTGLNTEAFF | TGCAGCACGGGGACAGGGCTGAACACTGAAGCTTTCTTT
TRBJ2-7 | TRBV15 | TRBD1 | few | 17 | CATSRAPGTGSGGEQYF | TGTGCCACCAGCAGAGCCCCCGGGACAGGGTCTGGAGGCGAGCAGTACTTC
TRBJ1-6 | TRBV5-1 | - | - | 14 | CASSTGFKGSPLHF | TGCGCCAGCAGCACGGGATTTAAGGGTTCACCCCTCCACTTT
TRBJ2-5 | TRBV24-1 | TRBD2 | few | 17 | CATSDLPSGGSRETQYF | TGTGCCACCAGTGATTTACCTAGCGGGGGGTCTCGGGAGACCCAGTACTTC
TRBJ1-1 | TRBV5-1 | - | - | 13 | CASSSGGITEAFF | TGCGCCAGCAGCTCCGGGGGGATCACTGAAGCTTTCTTT
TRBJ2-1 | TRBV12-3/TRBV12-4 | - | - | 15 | CASSFESGRGNEQFF | TGTGCCAGCAGTTTTGAGTCAGGGCGGGGCAATGAGCAGTTCTTC
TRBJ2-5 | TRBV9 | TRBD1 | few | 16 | CASSVRDRGYQETQYF | TGTGCCAGCAGCGTCAGGGACAGGGGGTACCAAGAGACCCAGTACTTC
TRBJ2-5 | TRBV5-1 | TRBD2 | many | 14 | CASSSTSGGETQYF | TGTGCCAGCAGTTCGACTAGCGGGGGAGAGACCCAGTACTTC
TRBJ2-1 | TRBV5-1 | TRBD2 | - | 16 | CASSPSSGGGGNEQFF | TGCGCCAGCAGCCCGTCTAGCGGGGGAGGGGGCAATGAGCAGTTCTTC
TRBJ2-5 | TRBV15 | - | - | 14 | CATSRGLRGETQYF | TGTGCCACCAGCAGAGGCCTCCGGGGAGAGACCCAGTACTTC
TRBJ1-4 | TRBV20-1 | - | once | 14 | CSARVPGGLAELFF | TGCAGTGCTAGAGTACCTGGCGGTTTGGCTGAACTGTTTTTT
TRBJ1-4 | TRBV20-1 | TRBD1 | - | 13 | CSAVLDRGQKLFF | TGCAGTGCTGTCCTCGACAGGGGGCAGAAACTGTTTTTT
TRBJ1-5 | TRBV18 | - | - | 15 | CASSPQGRIDQPQHF | TGTGCCAGCTCACCACAGGGACGTATTGATCAGCCCCAGCATTTT
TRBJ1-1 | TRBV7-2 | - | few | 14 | CASSVTRGLTEAFF | TGTGCCAGCAGCGTCACTCGGGGGCTCACTGAAGCTTTCTTT
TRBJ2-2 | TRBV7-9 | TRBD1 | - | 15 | CASSLGQLNTGELFF | TGTGCCAGCAGCTTGGGACAGCTGAACACCGGGGAGCTGTTTTTT
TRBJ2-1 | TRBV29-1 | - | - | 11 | CSGEAANEQFF | TGCAGCGGTGAGGCTGCCAATGAGCAGTTCTTC
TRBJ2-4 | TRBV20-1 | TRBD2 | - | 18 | CSASRPIGGTLAKNIQYF | TGCAGTGCTAGTAGGCCTATCGGGGGGACTTTAGCCAAAAACATTCAGTACTTC
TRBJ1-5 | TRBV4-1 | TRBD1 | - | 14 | CASSPRTGTQPQHF | TGCGCCAGCAGTCCTAGGACAGGGACTCAGCCCCAGCATTTT
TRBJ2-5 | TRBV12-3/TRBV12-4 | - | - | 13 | CASSIGVQETQYF | TGTGCCAGCAGCATAGGGGTGCAAGAGACCCAGTACTTC
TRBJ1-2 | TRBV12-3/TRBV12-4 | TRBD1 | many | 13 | CASSPGQGYGYTF | TGTGCCAGCAGCCCCGGACAGGGCTATGGCTACACCTTC
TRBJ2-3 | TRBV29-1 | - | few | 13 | CSLSLQNTDTQYF | TGCAGCCTCTCCCTCCAGAACACAGATACGCAGTATTTT
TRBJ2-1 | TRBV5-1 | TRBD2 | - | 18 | CASSPWTSSGGPYNEQFF | TGCGCCAGCAGCCCATGGACGAGTAGCGGGGGCCCCTACAATGAGCAGTTCTTC
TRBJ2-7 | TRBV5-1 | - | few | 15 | CASSFLRGPTYEQYF | TGCGCCAGCAGCTTCCTGCGGGGGCCAACCTACGAGCAGTACTTC
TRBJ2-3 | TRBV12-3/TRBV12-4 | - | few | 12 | CASSPSTNAQYF | TGTGCCAGCAGCCCATCCACCAACGCGCAGTATTTT
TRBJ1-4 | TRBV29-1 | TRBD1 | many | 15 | CSVGGRGQGDEKLFF | TGCAGCGTTGGGGGTCGGGGACAGGGTGATGAAAAACTGTTTTTT
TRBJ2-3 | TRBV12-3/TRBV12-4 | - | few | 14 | CASSFGSPTDTQYF | TGTGCCAGCAGTTTTGGGTCACCTACAGATACGCAGTATTTT
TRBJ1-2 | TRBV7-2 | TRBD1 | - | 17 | CASSYRGGGGANYGYTF | TGTGCCAGCAGCTACAGGGGAGGTGGGGGCGCTAACTATGGCTACACCTTC
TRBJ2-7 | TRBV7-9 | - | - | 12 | CASSLDWGRKDF | TGTGCCAGCAGCTTAGATTGGGGGCGCAAGGACTTC
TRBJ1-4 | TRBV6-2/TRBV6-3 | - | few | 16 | CASTSSGAALNEKLFF | TGTGCCAGCACCTCCTCCGGGGCAGCCCTCAATGAAAAACTGTTTTTT
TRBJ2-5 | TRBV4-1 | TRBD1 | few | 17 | CASSQLPRWGQAATQYF | TGCGCCAGCAGCCAACTGCCGCGCTGGGGACAGGCCGCGACCCAGTACTTC
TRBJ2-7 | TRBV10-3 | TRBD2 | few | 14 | CAISESAGVGEQYF | TGTGCCATCAGTGAGTCGGCGGGGGTGGGGGAGCAGTACTTC
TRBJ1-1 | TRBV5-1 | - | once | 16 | CASSSKWTRMNTEAFF | TGCGCCAGCAGCTCGAAATGGACAAGAATGAACACTGAAGCTTTCTTT
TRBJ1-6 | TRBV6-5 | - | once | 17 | CASSYRDLSSYNSPLHF | TGTGCCAGCAGTTACCGGGACCTTAGCTCCTATAATTCACCCCTCCACTTT